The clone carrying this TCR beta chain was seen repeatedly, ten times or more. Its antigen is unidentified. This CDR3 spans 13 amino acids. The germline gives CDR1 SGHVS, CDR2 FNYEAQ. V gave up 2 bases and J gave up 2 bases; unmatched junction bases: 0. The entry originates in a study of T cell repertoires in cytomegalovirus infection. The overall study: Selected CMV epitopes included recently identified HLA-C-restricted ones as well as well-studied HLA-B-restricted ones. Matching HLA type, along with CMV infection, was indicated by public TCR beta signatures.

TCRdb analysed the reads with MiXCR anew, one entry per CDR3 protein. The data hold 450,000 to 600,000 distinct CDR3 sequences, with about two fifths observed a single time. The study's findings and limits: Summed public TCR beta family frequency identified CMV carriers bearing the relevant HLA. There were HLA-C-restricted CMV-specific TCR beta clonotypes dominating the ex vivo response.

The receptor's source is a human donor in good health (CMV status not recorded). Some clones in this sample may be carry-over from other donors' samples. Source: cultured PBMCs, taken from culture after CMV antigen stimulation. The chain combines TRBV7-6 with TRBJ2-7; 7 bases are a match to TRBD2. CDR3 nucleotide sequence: TGTGCCAGCAGCTTAAGCGGGACCTACGAGCAGTACTTC. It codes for CASSLSGTYEQYF. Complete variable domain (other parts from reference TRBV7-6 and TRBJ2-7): GAGVSQSPRYKVTKRGQDVALRCDPISGHVSLYWYRQALGQGPEFLTYFNYEAQQDKSGLPNDRFSAERPEGSISTLTIQRTEQRDSAMYRCASSLSGTYEQYFGPGTRLTVT.